This T cell receptor (beta chain) derives from a study of T-cell reconstitution after alpha-beta-depleted transplantation in children. The study, taken as a whole, reports: Certain patients had high TCRbeta diversity at day 60, and it came from recipient T cells and thymic progenitors that survived. T-cell counts and diversity at one year following transplant were attributed mainly to newly produced T cells. Alpha-beta T cells about two months after transplant reportedly derived from several hundred expanded graft clones.

Unique molecular identifiers featured in how the TCRbeta library was prepared. TCRdb analysed the PCR reads with MiXCR anew, one entry per CDR3 protein. The sample contains 600,000 to 800,000 distinct CDR3 sequences, under 15% of which appear only once. This clonotype came up a few times. Its antigen is still unknown. CDR1 is MDHEN, CDR2 SYDVKM, per germline. V lost 4 bases, J lost 14 bases, and 21 bases lay in between. CDR3 size: 14 residues. Material: PBMCs, obtained before TCRalphabeta/CD19-depleted stem cell transplant. This TCR was sampled from a girl aged 2-10 years with congenital amegakaryocytic thrombocytopenia, due to receive a stem cell transplant. The chain has TRBV28 and TRBJ2-1; D tentatively fits TRBD1 or TRBD2 (5 bases each). CDR3 in DNA: TGTGCCAGCAGTTCGCAATTCCCCGGGACCTACGAGTTCTTC. Protein product: CASSSQFPGTYEFF.